The next 31 T cell receptor beta chains were all read from a single sample in a study of shared clonotypes between healthy human individuals. The data were produced by immunoSEQ multiplex PCR, yet TCRdb's version contains in-frame clones alone and is incomplete. This sample carries around 2.3 million clones, around 95% of them seen once, and the ten largest clones take approximately 0.13%. Sequencing was done on a sample of naive CD4+ T cells sorted from blood. Subset reported: CD45RA+ positively selected. The source is a young man in good health.

In DNA, the CDR3 is TGTGCCAGCAGCTTAGATTCCTACACCTACGAGCAGTACTTC. Translating it yields CASSLDSYTYEQYF. J is TRBJ2-7 and V is TRBV11-2, with D uncertain. V was clipped by 0 bases and J by 2 bases, with 8 bases between them. The CDR3 covers 14 residues. Germline assignment: CDR1 SGHAT and CDR2 FQNNGV. Looking up the rest from reference TRBV11-2 and TRBJ2-7 gives the full variable domain: EAGVAQSPRYKIIEKRQSVAFWCNPISGHATLYWYQQILGQGPKLLIQFQNNGVVDDSQLPKDRFSAERLKGVDSTLKIQPAKLEDSAVYLCASSLDSYTYEQYFGPGTRLTVT.

This chain joins TRBV28 and TRBJ1-2, with 8 nucleotides matching TRBD1. With V trimmed by 6 bases and J by 8 bases, 14 bases remained unmatched. The germline V gene encodes CDR1 MDHEN and CDR2 SYDVKM. This CDR3 is built from 15 residues. This chain's CDR3 is CASRASGGASAGYTF. The CDR3 DNA follows: TGTGCCAGCAGGGCCTCAGGGGGCGCGTCGGCGGGCTACACCTTC.

In DNA form, the CDR3 reads TGTGCCAGCATCGGGGACAGGGGGCTTAGGGAGACCCAGTACTTC. Its protein is CASIGDRGLRETQYF. The rearrangement links TRBV2 to TRBJ2-5; TRBD1 matches 12 bases. The ends lost 7 bases at V and 5 bases at J; junction bases unmatched: 8. The CDR3 totals 15 residues. The germline gives CDR1 SNHLY, CDR2 FYNNEI.

This clone was detected once. The gene calls are TRBV5-4 and TRBJ2-1; 10 positions agree with TRBD2. CDR1 is SGHNT, CDR2 YYREEE, per germline (reference sequence). The CDR3 is made up of 16 amino acids. V was clipped by 2 bases and J by 2 bases; unmatched bases: 4. The chain's CDR3 is CASSFPSGRTYNEQFF. CDR3 nucleotides: TGTGCCAGCAGCTTCCCTAGCGGGAGAACCTACAATGAGCAGTTCTTC. Variable domain in full (rest from reference TRBV5-4 and TRBJ2-1): ETGVTQSPTHLIKTRGQQVTLRCSSQSGHNTVSWYQQALGQGPQFIFQYYREEENGRGNFPPRFSGLQFPNYSSELNVNALELDDSALYLCASSFPSGRTYNEQFFGPGTRLTVL.

This chain links TRBV5-1 with TRBJ2-2; D possibly corresponds to TRBD1 (6 bases). Germline V gene sequence: CDR1 SGHRS, CDR2 YFSETQ. CDR3 size: 16 residues. Between the trimmed V and J ends, which lost 1 base and 2 bases, there was a span of 12 bases. The CDR3 here is CASSLNAQGNTGELFF. DNA for the CDR3: TGCGCCAGCAGCTTGAATGCACAGGGAAACACCGGGGAGCTGTTTTTT.

Of note for this clone: Other DNA sequences from this sample encode an identical CDR3 as well. The V gene is TRBV6-5, the J gene TRBJ1-3; D gene uncertain. There are 14 residues in the CDR3. Trimming took off 6 bases at V and 0 bases at J, with 9 bases between the two ends. Germline lookup yields CDR1 MNHEY and CDR2 SVGAGI. The CDR3 sequence: CASSSTDSGNTIYF. The CDR3 nucleotides read TGTGCCAGCAGCTCGACGGACTCTGGAAACACCATATATTTT.

The V call is TRBV5-1, the J call TRBJ1-6, with no clear D. The CDR3 spans 13 residues. From germline, CDR1 is SGHRS and CDR2 YFSETQ. V was pared by 4 bases and J by 12 bases, with 14 bases between. CDR3 DNA sequence: TGCGCCAGCAGCACCGGTACGTTTGAACCCCTCCACTTT. It is translated as CASSTGTFEPLHF. The whole variable domain, remainder taken from reference TRBV5-1 and TRBJ1-6, is KAGVTQTPRYLIKTRGQQVTLSCSPISGHRSVSWYQQTPGQGLQFLFEYFSETQRNKGNFPGRFSGRQFSNSRSEMNVSTLELGDSALYLCASSTGTFEPLHFGNGTRLTVT.

V and J are TRBV10-3 and TRBJ1-2; D might be TRBD1 (6 bases). CDR1 is ENHRY, CDR2 SYGVKD, per germline. CDR3 length: 13 residues. The V end was cut by 3 bases, the J end by 7 bases, with 12 bases between. This CDR3 is CAISEQGGAGYTF. The DNA of the CDR3 is TGTGCCATCAGTGAACAGGGAGGGGCTGGCTACACCTTC.

The chain recombines TRBV18 with TRBJ2-7; 11 nucleotides match TRBD2. CDR1 and CDR2 (germline): KGHSH, LQKENI. V lost 6 bases to trimming and J lost 0 bases; unmatched junction nucleotides: 10. The CDR3 is 17 residues long. Here the CDR3 DNA reads TGTGCCAGCTCGACCCTAGCGGGAGGTCAAAGCTCCTACGAGCAGTACTTC. It codes for CASSTLAGGQSSYEQYF.

The gene calls are TRBV6-5 and TRBJ2-6; 8 bases are shared with TRBD1. Germline CDR1 reads MNHEY; CDR2 reads SVGAGI. This CDR3 has 16 residues. J was trimmed by 4 bases and V by 4 bases; bases with no gene match: 6. In nucleotides, the CDR3 is TGTGCCAGCAGTTGGACAGGGTCCACCGGGGCCAACGTCCTGACTTTC. Translating gives CASSWTGSTGANVLTF.

The rearrangement joins TRBV10-3 to TRBJ1-3; TRBD1 aligns across 10 bases. Germline CDR1 ENHRY, CDR2 SYGVKD. The CDR3 is 16 amino acids. The V and J ends lost 10 bases and 0 bases, in that order; junction bases with no gene match: 9. The DNA for the CDR3 is TGTGCCACCAACCCGGGACAGGGGAACTCTGGAAACACCATATATTTT. This gives the protein CATNPGQGNSGNTIYF.

The rearrangement uses TRBV2 and TRBJ1-1, with D maybe TRBD1 (5 bases). In germline, CDR1 is SNHLY, CDR2 FYNNEI. The CDR3 is 12 amino acids. Deletions cut 5 bases from V and 4 bases from J, with 8 bases between. The CDR3 protein is CASSPGPTEAFF. The CDR3 bases are TGTGCCAGCAGTCCAGGGCCCACTGAAGCTTTCTTT.

Details on this clone: Mismatch with germline at one junction end may stem from a read error. The rearrangement links TRBV7-2 to TRBJ1-2; D may be TRBD1 (5 bases). There are 13 residues in the CDR3. Germline V CDR1 and CDR2: SGHTA, FQGNSA. The CDR3 DNA reads as TGTGCCAGCAGTTTAGACAGACTCTATGGCTACACCTTC. Its translation: CASSLDRLYGYTF.

Comments on this clone: Other DNA sequences in the sample encode the same CDR3. The V and J genes are TRBV5-1 and TRBJ2-2, with TRBD1 as a possible D gene (7 bases). The CDR3 has 15 amino acids. Trimming stripped 4 bases from V and 4 bases from J, with 14 bases between. CDR1 is SGHRS and CDR2 is YFSETQ in the germline V gene. The CDR3 coding sequence is TGCGCCAGCAGCAGCAGACAGGGAGGCACCGGGGAGCTGTTTTTT. Amino acid sequence: CASSSRQGGTGELFF.

The chain uses TRBV25-1 and TRBJ2-3; 10 bases match TRBD2. This CDR3 is built from 17 residues. Germline trimming cut 4 bases from V and 4 bases from J; bases unmatched to any gene: 11. Germline CDR1 and CDR2: MGHDK and SYGVNS. The CDR3 loop reads CASSGWTSGPHPDTQYF. Here the CDR3 DNA reads TGTGCCAGCAGTGGCTGGACTAGCGGTCCCCACCCAGATACGCAGTATTTT.

V gene TRBV5-1 combines with J gene TRBJ1-3; no definite D call. CDR1 SGHRS and CDR2 YFSETQ come from the germline V gene. Trimming took 0 bases from V and 3 from J, leaving 10 bases between them. CDR3 length: 15 amino acids. The CDR3 spells CASSLDNSHGNTIYF. CDR3 DNA sequence: TGCGCCAGCAGCTTGGACAATTCTCATGGAAACACCATATATTTT. The full variable domain, with the rest looked up from reference TRBV5-1 and TRBJ1-3, is KAGVTQTPRYLIKTRGQQVTLSCSPISGHRSVSWYQQTPGQGLQFLFEYFSETQRNKGNFPGRFSGRQFSNSRSEMNVSTLELGDSALYLCASSLDNSHGNTIYFGEGSWLTVV.

This clone appeared once. The chain joins TRBV27 to TRBJ2-5; D is unresolved. The CDR3 sequence is 13 residues long. V was trimmed by 5 bases and J by 5 bases, leaving 12 bases between them. The germline V gene has CDR1 MNHEY and CDR2 SMNVEV (reference sequence). The CDR3 coding sequence is TGTGCCAGCAGTCCACTCCAAGGGGAGACCCAGTACTTC. It is translated as CASSPLQGETQYF.

The chain recombines TRBV6-5 with TRBJ2-7; TRBD1 matches 8 bases. The V gene end was trimmed by 6 bases and the J gene end by 0 bases; junction bases not matched to a gene: 7. Germline values: CDR1 MNHEY, CDR2 SVGAGI. The CDR3 sequence is 15 residues long. The CDR3 nucleotides are TGTGCCAGCAGCCCGACAGGGGACTCCTCCTACGAGCAGTACTTC. This gives the protein CASSPTGDSSYEQYF.

The rearrangement uses TRBV2 and TRBJ1-6; D might be TRBD1 (6 bases). V was shortened by 6 bases and J by 5 bases, with 11 bases between the two germline ends. From germline, CDR1 is SNHLY and CDR2 FYNNEI. The CDR3 totals 14 residues. The CDR3 DNA is TGTGCCAGCAGAATGACAGGAAATAATTCACCCCTCCACTTT. Protein sequence: CASRMTGNNSPLHF.

The chain carries TRBV7-9 and TRBJ2-3, with TRBD2 matching over 7 bases. CDR3 size: 15 residues. The junction had 8 bases not matched to a gene; V was cut back by 5 bases and J by 3 bases. Germline lookup yields CDR1 SEHNR and CDR2 FQNEAQ (reference sequence). CDR3 in DNA: TGTGCCAGCAGCATAGGACTAGTTGGTACAGATACGCAGTATTTT. Translation: CASSIGLVGTDTQYF. Looking up the rest from reference TRBV7-9 and TRBJ2-3 gives the full variable domain: DTGVSQNPRHKITKRGQNVTFRCDPISEHNRLYWYRQTLGQGPEFLTYFQNEAQLEKSRLLSDRFSAERPKGSFSTLEIQRTEQGDSAMYLCASSIGLVGTDTQYFGPGTRLTVL.

The genes are TRBV5-5 and TRBJ2-7, with D uncertain. CDR1 SGHKS and CDR2 YYEKEE come from the germline V gene (reference sequence). The CDR3 is 12 residues long. Trimming left V 2 bases short and J 6 bases short, with 9 bases between. The CDR3, as DNA: TGTGCCAGCAGCTTTGCGGCTAGCGAGCAGTACTTC. Its translation: CASSFAASEQYF.

The V call is TRBV11-3, the J call TRBJ2-1; possible D gene TRBD2, 6 bases. Looked up from germline, CDR1 is SGHNT and CDR2 is YENEEA. Trimming cost V 3 bases and J 8 bases, with 14 bases left between them. The CDR3 loop spans 14 amino acids. CDR3 DNA sequence: TGTGCCAGCAGCTTGGGACGGGGGTCCCATGAGCAGTTCTTC. Protein: CASSLGRGSHEQFF.

The rearrangement links TRBV6-5 to TRBJ1-3; D gene unclear. The CDR3 consists of 16 residues. From germline, CDR1 is MNHEY and CDR2 SVGAGI. Trimming cost V 3 bases and J 2 bases, with 14 bases left between them. CDR3 sequence reads: CASSYRTTGPGNTIYF. The DNA of the CDR3 is TGTGCCAGCAGTTATAGGACTACCGGCCCTGGAAACACCATATATTTT.

The chain combines TRBV4-1 with TRBJ2-7; 7 bases are a match to TRBD1. With 0 bases clipped from V and 2 bases from J, the junction kept 10 bases outside the gene matches. The CDR3 consists of 17 residues. Germline lookup yields CDR1 MGHRA and CDR2 YSYEKL. The CDR3 sequence: CASSQEWWDRTTYEQYF. The CDR3 DNA is TGCGCCAGCAGCCAAGAGTGGTGGGACAGAACAACCTACGAGCAGTACTTC.

The CDR3 here is CASTTGVLGTDTQYF. CDR3 nucleotide sequence: TGTGCCAGTACCACAGGGGTCTTGGGCACAGATACGCAGTATTTT. The J gene is TRBJ2-3, the V gene TRBV19; 7 nucleotides align to TRBD1. This CDR3 has 15 amino acids. The V and J ends lost 7 bases and 1 base, in that order; junction bases with no gene match: 8. CDR1 is LNHDA, CDR2 SQIVND, per germline (reference sequence).

V usage is TRBV7-8 and J usage is TRBJ2-5; 7 bases are shared with TRBD1. The CDR3 is made up of 14 amino acids. CDR1 is SGHVS and CDR2 is FQNEAQ in the germline V gene. The V and J ends lost 1 base and 7 bases, in that order; junction bases with no gene match: 6. Here the CDR3 reads CASSLVGQYGTQYF. In DNA form, the CDR3 reads TGTGCCAGCAGCTTAGTGGGACAGTACGGGACCCAGTACTTC.

This rearrangement joins TRBV11-2 to TRBJ2-1; 15 bases match TRBD2. V lost 3 bases and J lost 8; bases outside the gene matches: 8. CDR1 is SGHAT, CDR2 FQNNGV, per germline. The CDR3 is 17 residues long. Written as DNA, the CDR3 is TGTGCCAGCAGCTTGGAACGGACTAGCGGGAGGGTGGATGAGCAGTTCTTC. Translated: CASSLERTSGRVDEQFF.

The rearrangement links TRBV11-2 to TRBJ2-3, with 8 bases lining up with TRBD1. In germline, CDR1 is SGHAT, CDR2 FQNNGV. V shed 5 bases and J 1 base; nucleotides not matched to a gene: 2. The CDR3 loop spans 14 amino acids. DNA for the CDR3: TGTGCCAGCAGCACGACAGGGGGCACAGATACGCAGTATTTT. It yields the protein CASSTTGGTDTQYF.

The gene calls are TRBV5-4 and TRBJ2-5, with a possible D match to TRBD2 (5 bases). Deletions cut 6 bases from V and 2 bases from J, with 14 bases between. The CDR3 is 14 amino acids. Germline V gene sequence: CDR1 SGHNT, CDR2 YYREEE (reference sequence). For the CDR3, the DNA is TGTGCCAGCACCGGTGACCGGGGACAAGAGACCCAGTACTTC. Translated: CASTGDRGQETQYF. The full variable domain, rest sourced from reference TRBV5-4 and TRBJ2-5, is ETGVTQSPTHLIKTRGQQVTLRCSSQSGHNTVSWYQQALGQGPQFIFQYYREEENGRGNFPPRFSGLQFPNYSSELNVNALELDDSALYLCASTGDRGQETQYFGPGTRLLVL.

The CDR3: CASKTGGAGSDTQYF. CDR3 coding DNA: TGTGCCAGTAAGACAGGGGGCGCCGGTTCAGATACGCAGTATTTT. The chain links TRBV19 to TRBJ2-3; 10 nucleotides match TRBD1. CDR1 LNHDA and CDR2 SQIVND come from the germline V gene (reference sequence). The CDR3 sequence is 15 residues long. Germline trimming cut 7 bases from V and 4 bases from J; bases unmatched to any gene: 8.

The chain is built from TRBV7-3 and TRBJ2-1; D is possibly TRBD1 (5 bases). Trimming pared 2 bases from V and 8 bases from J, leaving 13 bases between. The CDR3 length is 14 residues. Germline V gene sequence: CDR1 SGHTA, CDR2 FQGTGA. CDR3 protein: CASSLGSLGDEQFF. The DNA for the CDR3 is TGTGCCAGCAGCTTAGGTAGCTTAGGGGATGAGCAGTTCTTC.